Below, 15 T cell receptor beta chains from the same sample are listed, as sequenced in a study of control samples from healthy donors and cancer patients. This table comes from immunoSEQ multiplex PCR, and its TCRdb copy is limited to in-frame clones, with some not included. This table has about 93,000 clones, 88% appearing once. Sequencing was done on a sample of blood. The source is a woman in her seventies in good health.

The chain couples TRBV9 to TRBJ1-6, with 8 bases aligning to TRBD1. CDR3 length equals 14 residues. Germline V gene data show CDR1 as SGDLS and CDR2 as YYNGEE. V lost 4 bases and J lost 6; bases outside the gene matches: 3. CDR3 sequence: CASSSDRGNSPLHF. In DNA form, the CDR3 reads TGTGCCAGCAGCTCTGACAGGGGTAATTCACCCCTCCACTTT.

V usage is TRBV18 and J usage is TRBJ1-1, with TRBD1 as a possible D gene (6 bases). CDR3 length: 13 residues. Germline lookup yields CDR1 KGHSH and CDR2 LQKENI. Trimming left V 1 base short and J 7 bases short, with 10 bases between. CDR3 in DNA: TGTGCCAGCTCACCACAACAGGGCGGTGAAGCTTTCTTT. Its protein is CASSPQQGGEAFF.

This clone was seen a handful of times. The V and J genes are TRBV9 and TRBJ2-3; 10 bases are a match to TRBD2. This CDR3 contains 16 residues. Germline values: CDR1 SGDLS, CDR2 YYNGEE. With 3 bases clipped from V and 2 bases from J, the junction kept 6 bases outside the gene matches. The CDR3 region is CASSAVAGGNTDTQYF. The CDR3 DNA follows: TGTGCCAGCAGCGCTGTAGCGGGAGGAAACACAGATACGCAGTATTTT.

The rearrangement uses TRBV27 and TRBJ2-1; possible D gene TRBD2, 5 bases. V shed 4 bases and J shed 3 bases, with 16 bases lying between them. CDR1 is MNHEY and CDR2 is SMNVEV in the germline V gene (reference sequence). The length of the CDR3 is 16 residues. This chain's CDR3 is CASSSPGGQFYNEQFF. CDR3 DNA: TGTGCCAGCAGTTCTCCTGGCGGGCAGTTCTACAATGAGCAGTTCTTC.

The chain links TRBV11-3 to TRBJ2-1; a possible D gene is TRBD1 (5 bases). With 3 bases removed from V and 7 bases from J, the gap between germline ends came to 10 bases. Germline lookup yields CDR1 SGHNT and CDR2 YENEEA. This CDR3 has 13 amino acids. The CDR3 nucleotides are TGTGCCAGCAGCTTGGCAGGGCGGAATGAGCAGTTCTTC. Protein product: CASSLAGRNEQFF.

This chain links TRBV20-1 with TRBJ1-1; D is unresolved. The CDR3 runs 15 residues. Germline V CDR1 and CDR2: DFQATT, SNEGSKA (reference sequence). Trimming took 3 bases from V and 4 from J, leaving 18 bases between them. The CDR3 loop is CSASRPPGVGTEAFF. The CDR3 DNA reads TGCAGTGCTAGTAGGCCTCCGGGCGTCGGCACTGAAGCTTTCTTT.

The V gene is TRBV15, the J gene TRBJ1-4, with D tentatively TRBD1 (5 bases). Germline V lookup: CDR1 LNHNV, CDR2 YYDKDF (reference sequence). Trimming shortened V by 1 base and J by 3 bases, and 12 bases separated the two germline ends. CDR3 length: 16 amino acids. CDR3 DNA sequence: TGTGCCACCAGCAGAGCCCAGGGACGGGCTAATGAAAAACTGTTTTTT. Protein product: CATSRAQGRANEKLFF.

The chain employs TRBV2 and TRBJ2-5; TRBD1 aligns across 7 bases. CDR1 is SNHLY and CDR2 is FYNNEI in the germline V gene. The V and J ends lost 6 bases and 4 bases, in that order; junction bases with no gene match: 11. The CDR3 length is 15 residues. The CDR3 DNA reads TGTGCCAGCAGGAACCTACGACAGGGCGCAGAGACCCAGTACTTC. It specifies CASRNLRQGAETQYF.

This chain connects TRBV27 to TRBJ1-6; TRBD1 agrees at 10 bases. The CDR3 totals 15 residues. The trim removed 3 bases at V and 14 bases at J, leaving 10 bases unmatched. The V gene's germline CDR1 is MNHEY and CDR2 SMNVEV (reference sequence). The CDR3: CASSFGTGAPRALHF. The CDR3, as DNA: TGTGCCAGCAGTTTTGGGACAGGGGCCCCCCGGGCCCTCCACTTT.

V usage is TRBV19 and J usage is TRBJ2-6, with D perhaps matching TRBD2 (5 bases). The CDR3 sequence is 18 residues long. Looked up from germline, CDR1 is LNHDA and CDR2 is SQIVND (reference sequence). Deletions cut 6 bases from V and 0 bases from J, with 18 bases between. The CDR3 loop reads CASRDLRDEFSGANVLTF. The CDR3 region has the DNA TGTGCCAGTAGGGACTTACGGGATGAGTTCTCTGGGGCCAACGTCCTGACTTTC. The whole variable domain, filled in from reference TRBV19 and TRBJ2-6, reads DGGITQSPKYLFRKEGQNVTLSCEQNLNHDAMYWYRQDPGQGLRLIYYSQIVNDFQKGDIAEGYSVSREKKESFPLTVTSAQKNPTAFYLCASRDLRDEFSGANVLTFGAGSRLTVL.

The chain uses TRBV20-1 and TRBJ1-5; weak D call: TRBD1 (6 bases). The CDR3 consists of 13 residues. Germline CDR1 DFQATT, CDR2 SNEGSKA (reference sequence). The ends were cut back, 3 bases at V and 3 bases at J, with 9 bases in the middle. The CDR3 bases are TGCAGTGCTAGTGCAGGGGTCAATCAGCCCCAGCATTTT. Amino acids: CSASAGVNQPQHF.

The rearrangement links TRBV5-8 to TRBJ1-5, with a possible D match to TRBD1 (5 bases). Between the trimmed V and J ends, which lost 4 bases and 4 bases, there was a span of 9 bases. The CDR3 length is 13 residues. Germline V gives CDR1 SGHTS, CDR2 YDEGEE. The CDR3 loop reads CASSIRDNQPQHF. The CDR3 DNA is TGTGCCAGCAGCATCAGGGATAATCAGCCCCAGCATTTT.

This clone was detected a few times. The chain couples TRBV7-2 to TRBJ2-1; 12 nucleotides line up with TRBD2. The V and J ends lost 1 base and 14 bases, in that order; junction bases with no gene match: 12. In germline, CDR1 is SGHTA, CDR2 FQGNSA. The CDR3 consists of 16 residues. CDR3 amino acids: CASSLGVGLAGGREFF. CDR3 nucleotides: TGTGCCAGCAGCTTAGGAGTTGGTCTAGCGGGAGGGCGAGAGTTCTTC.

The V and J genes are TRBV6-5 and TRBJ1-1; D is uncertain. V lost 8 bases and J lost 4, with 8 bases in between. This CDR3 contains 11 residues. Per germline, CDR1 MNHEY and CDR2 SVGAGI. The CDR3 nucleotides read TGTGCCAGCGGTTTAGGCACTGAAGCTTTCTTT. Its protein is CASGLGTEAFF.

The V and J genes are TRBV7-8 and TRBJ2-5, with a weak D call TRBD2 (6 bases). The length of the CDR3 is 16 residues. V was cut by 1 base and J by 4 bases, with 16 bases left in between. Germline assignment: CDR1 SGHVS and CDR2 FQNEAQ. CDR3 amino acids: CASSLGRGTAGETQYF. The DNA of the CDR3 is TGTGCCAGCAGCTTAGGGCGCGGGACGGCGGGAGAGACCCAGTACTTC.